This T cell receptor beta chain was captured by sequencing in a study of blood T cells in healthy people across ages. For the study at large: Template switching recovered approximately one barcoded beta molecule for every two T cells.

The amount of total RNA extracted per sample was at least 6 micrograms. PCR was performed a second time for about 7 to 11 cycles using a sample-barcoded 5' primer and a J-beta primer mix. TCRdb reprocessed the 5' RACE reads with MiXCR, giving one entry per CDR3 protein. Here the sample spans more than 750,000 distinct CDR3 sequences, 25% to 35% being singletons. The germline CDR1 and CDR2 sequences are SQVTM and ANQGSEA. The CDR3 is 15 amino acids. The J segment lost 7 bases and the V segment lost 4 bases, leaving 16 bases of the junction unmatched. The data also belong to a second study, concerning T cells of mothers and their children. That publication notes: The people who donated were three healthy Caucasian mothers and their six children.

The rearrangement uses TRBV29-1 and TRBJ2-7; 7 bases line up with TRBD2. The sample consisted of blood. The TCR originated in a woman in her thirties or forties in good health. The CDR3 spells CSVALRLAARGEQYF. In DNA, the CDR3 is TGCAGCGTTGCCCTTAGACTAGCAGCCCGTGGGGAGCAGTACTTC.